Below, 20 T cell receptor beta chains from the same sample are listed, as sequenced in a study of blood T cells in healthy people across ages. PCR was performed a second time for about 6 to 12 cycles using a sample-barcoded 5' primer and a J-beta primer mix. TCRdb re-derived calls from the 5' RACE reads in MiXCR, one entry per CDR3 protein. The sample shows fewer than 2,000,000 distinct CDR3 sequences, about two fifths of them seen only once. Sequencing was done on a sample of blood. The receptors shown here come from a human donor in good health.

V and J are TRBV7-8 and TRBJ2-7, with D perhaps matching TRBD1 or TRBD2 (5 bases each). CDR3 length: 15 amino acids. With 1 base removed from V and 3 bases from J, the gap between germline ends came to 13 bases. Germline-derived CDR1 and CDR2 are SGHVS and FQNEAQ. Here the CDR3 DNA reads TGTGCCAGCAGCTTAGATGGGACGCCGGGCTACGAGCAGTACTTC. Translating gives CASSLDGTPGYEQYF.

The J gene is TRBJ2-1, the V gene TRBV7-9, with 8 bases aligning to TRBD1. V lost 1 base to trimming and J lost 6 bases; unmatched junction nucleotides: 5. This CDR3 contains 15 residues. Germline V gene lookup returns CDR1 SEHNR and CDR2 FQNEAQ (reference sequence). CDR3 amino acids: CASSLDSGGPNEQFF. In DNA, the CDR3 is TGTGCCAGCAGCTTAGATTCAGGGGGCCCCAATGAGCAGTTCTTC. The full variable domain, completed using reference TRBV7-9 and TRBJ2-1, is DTGVSQNPRHKITKRGQNVTFRCDPISEHNRLYWYRQTLGQGPEFLTYFQNEAQLEKSRLLSDRFSAERPKGSFSTLEIQRTEQGDSAMYLCASSLDSGGPNEQFFGPGTRLTVL.

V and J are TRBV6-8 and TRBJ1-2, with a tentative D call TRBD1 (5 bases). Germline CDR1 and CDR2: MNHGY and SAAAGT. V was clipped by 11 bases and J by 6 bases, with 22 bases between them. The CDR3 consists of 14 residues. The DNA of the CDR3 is TGTGCCGTAGAAGTCTCGGGACCACCGAATGGCTACACCTTC. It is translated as CAVEVSGPPNGYTF.

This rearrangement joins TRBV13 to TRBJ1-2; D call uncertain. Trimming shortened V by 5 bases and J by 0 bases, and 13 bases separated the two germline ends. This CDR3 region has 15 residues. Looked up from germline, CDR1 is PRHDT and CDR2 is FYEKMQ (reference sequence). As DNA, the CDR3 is TGTGCCAGCAGCCGCGACACCGAACCTAACTATGGCTACACCTTC. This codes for CASSRDTEPNYGYTF.

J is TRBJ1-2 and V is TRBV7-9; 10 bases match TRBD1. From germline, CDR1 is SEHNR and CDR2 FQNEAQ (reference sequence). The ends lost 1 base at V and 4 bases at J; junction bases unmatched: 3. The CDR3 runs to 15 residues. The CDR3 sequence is CASSLEGTGVYGYTF. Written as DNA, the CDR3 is TGTGCCAGCAGCTTAGAAGGGACAGGGGTCTATGGCTACACCTTC.

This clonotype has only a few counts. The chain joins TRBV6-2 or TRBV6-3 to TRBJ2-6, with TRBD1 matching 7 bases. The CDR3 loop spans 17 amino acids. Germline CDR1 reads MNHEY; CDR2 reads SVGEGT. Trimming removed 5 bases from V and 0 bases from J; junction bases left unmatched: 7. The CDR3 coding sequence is TGTGCCAGCAGTACCCGGGACAGTGCCTCTGGGGCCAACGTCCTGACTTTC. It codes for CASSTRDSASGANVLTF.

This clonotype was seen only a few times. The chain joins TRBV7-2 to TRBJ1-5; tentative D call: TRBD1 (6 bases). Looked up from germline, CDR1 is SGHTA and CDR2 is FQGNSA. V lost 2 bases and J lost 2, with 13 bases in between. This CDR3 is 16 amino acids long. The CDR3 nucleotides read TGTGCCAGCAGCTTAAGAGGCAGACAGGGCAATCAGCCCCAGCATTTT. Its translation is CASSLRGRQGNQPQHF.

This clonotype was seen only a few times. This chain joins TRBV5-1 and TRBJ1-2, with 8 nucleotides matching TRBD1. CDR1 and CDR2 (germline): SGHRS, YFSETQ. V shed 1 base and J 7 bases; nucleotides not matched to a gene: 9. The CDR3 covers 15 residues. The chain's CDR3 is CASSLRQDRVSGYTF. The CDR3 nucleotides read TGCGCCAGCAGCTTGCGCCAGGACAGGGTTAGTGGCTACACCTTC.

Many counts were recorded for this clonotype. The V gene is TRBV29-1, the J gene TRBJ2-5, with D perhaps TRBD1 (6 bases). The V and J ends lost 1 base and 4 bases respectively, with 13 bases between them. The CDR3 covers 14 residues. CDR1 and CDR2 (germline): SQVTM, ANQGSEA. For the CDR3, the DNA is TGCAGCGTTGAAGCCTCCGGGACACCAGAGACCCAGTACTTC. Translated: CSVEASGTPETQYF.

The chain's CDR3 is CASSGPGGNEQFF. CDR3 nucleotide sequence: TGTGCCAGCAGCGGACCAGGGGGCAATGAGCAGTTCTTC. The chain links TRBV9 to TRBJ2-1, with 7 bases that match TRBD1. Germline-derived CDR1 and CDR2 are SGDLS and YYNGEE. J was trimmed by 6 bases and V by 3 bases; bases with no gene match: 3. This CDR3 comprises 13 residues.

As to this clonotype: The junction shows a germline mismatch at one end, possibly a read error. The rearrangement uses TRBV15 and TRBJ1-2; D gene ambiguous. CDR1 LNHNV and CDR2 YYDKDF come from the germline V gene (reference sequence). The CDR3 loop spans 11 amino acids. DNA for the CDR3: TGTGCCACCGGCAGAGATCGATCCTACACCTTC. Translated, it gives CATGRDRSYTF. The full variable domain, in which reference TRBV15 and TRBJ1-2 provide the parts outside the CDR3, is DAMVIQNPRYQVTQFGKPVTLSCSQTLNHNVMYWYQQKSSQAPKLLFHYYDKDFNNEADTPDNFQSRRPNTSFCFLDIRSPGLGDTAMYLCATGRDRSYTFGSGTRLTVV.

The CDR3 bases are TGTGCCAGCTCACCCACGGTAACGGGATTGGGGAACACTGAAGCTTTCTTT. Its protein product is CASSPTVTGLGNTEAFF. This rearrangement joins TRBV18 to TRBJ1-1; D gene unclear. The CDR3 loop spans 17 amino acids. V was trimmed by 3 bases and J by 1 base, leaving 18 bases between them. Germline V gene lookup returns CDR1 KGHSH and CDR2 LQKENI.

The CDR3 region is CASSLGGQGAQYF. CDR3 bases: TGCGCCAGCAGCTTGGGGGGGCAAGGGGCCCAGTACTTC. The chain has TRBV5-1 and TRBJ2-5; TRBD1 is a possible D gene (6 bases). CDR1 and CDR2 (germline): SGHRS, YFSETQ. This CDR3 has 13 residues. V was pared by 0 bases and J by 9 bases, with 12 bases between.

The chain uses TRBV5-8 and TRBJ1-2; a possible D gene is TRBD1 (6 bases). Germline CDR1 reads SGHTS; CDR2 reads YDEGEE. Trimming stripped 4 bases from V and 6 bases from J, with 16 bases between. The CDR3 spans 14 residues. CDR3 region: CASSPRAGANGYTF. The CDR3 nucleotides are TGTGCCAGCAGCCCCCGGGCGGGGGCGAATGGCTACACCTTC.

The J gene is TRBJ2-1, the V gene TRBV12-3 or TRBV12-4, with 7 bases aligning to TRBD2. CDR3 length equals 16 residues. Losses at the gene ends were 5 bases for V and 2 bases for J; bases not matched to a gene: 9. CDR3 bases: TGTGCCAGCAGTCCGTTGGGGGAGGGAGCCTACAATGAGCAGTTCTTC. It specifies CASSPLGEGAYNEQFF.

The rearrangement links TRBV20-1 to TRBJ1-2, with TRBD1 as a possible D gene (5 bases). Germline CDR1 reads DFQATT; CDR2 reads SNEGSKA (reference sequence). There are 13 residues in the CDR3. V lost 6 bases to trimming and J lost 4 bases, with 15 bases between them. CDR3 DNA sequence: TGCAGTGCCGGAACGACAGCTGGCTATGGCTACACCTTC. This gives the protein CSAGTTAGYGYTF.

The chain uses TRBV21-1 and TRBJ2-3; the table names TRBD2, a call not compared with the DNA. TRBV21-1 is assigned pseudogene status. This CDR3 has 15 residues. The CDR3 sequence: CASSTTSGLPDTQYF. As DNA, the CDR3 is TGTGCCAGCAGCACCACGTCGGGACTCCCAGATACGCAGTATTTT.

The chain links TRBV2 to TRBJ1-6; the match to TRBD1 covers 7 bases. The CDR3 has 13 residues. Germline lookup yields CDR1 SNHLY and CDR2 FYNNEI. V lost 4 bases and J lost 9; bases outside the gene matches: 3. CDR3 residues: CASSGRTGSPLHF. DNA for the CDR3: TGTGCCAGCAGTGGAAGGACAGGTTCACCCCTCCACTTT.

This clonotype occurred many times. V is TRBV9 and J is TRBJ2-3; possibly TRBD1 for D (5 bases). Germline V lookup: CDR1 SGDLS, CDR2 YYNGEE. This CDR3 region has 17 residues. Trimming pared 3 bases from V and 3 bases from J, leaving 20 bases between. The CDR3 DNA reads TGTGCCAGCAGCGCGTTACAGGCCCACGCTGGGACAGATACGCAGTATTTT. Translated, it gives CASSALQAHAGTDTQYF. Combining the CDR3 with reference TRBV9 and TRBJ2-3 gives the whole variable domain DSGVTQTPKHLITATGQRVTLRCSPRSGDLSVYWYQQSLDQGLQFLIQYYNGEERAKGNILERFSAQQFPDLHSELNLSSLELGDSALYFCASSALQAHAGTDTQYFGPGTRLTVL.

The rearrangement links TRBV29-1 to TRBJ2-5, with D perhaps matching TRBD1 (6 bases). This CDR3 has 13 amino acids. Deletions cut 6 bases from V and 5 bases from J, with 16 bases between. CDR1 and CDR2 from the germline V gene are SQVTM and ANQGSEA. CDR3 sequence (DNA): TGCAGCGTCGGGGACACCCGAGGGGAGACCCAGTACTTC. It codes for CSVGDTRGETQYF.